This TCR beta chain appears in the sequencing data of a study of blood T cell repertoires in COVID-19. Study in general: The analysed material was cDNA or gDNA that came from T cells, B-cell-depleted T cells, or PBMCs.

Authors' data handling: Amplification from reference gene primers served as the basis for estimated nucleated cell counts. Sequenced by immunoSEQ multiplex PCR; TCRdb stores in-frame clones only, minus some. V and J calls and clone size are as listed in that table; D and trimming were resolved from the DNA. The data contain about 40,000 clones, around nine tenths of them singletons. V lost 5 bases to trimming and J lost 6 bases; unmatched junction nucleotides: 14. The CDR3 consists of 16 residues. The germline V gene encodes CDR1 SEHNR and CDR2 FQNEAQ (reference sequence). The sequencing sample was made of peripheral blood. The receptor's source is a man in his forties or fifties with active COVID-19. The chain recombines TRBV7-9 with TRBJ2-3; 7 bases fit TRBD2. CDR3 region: CASSHSVASGRDTQYF. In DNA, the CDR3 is TGTGCCAGCAGCCACAGCGTGGCTAGCGGAAGGGATACGCAGTATTTT.